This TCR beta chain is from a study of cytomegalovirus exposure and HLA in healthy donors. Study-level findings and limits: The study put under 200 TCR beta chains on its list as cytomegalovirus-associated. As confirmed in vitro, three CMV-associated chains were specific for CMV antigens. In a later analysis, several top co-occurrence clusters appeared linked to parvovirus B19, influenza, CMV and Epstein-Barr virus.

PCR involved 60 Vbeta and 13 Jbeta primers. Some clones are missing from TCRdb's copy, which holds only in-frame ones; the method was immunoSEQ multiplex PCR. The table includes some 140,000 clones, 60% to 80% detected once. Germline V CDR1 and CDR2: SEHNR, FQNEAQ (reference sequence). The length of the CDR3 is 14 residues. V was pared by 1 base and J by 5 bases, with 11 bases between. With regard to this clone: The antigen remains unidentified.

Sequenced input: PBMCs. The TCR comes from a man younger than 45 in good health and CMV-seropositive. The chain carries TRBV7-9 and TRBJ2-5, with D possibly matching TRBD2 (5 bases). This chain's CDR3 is CASSLVRGIETQYF. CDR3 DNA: TGTGCCAGCAGCTTAGTCCGGGGTATCGAGACCCAGTACTTC.